One and the same sample provided the 9 T cell receptor beta chains below, sequenced in a study of T-cell reconstitution after alpha-beta-depleted transplantation in children. Preparation of the TCRbeta library involved a method that used unique molecular identifiers. In TCRdb, the PCR reads were re-called with MiXCR into one record per CDR3 protein. The profile shows about 130,000 distinct CDR3 sequences, about 9.5% of them singletons. Sequencing was performed on PBMCs, mostly from graft donor cells, taken 180 days after TCRalphabeta/CD19-depleted stem cell transplant. The receptors here all came from a girl in the first two years of life who had a stem cell transplant for combined immunodeficiency, so the T cells may come from the graft donor.

This clonotype was seen many times. This chain uses TRBV27 with TRBJ2-1; a weak D match, TRBD2 (5 bases). The CDR3 is 15 amino acids. Germline V gives CDR1 MNHEY, CDR2 SMNVEV (reference sequence). V was trimmed by 3 bases and J by 2 bases, leaving 11 bases between them. CDR3 residues: CASSLRGLTYNEQFF. In DNA, the CDR3 is TGTGCCAGCAGTTTGAGAGGACTTACCTACAATGAGCAGTTCTTC.

The CDR3 DNA is TGCGCCAGCAGCTGGACTAGCTCCTACAATGAGCAGTTCTTC. Protein product: CASSWTSSYNEQFF. V is TRBV5-1 and J is TRBJ2-1; 7 bases line up with TRBD2. The trim removed 3 bases at V and 0 bases at J, leaving 0 bases unmatched. This CDR3 is 14 amino acids long. The V gene's germline CDR1 is SGHRS and CDR2 YFSETQ.

This clonotype was counted between two and nine times. The chain recombines TRBV5-1 with TRBJ2-7; weak D call: TRBD2 (6 bases). Trimming took off 0 bases at V and 5 bases at J, with 12 bases between the two ends. CDR1 is SGHRS, CDR2 YFSETQ, per germline. The CDR3 length is 14 residues. The CDR3 here is CASSLGVGGDEQYF. In DNA form, the CDR3 reads TGCGCCAGCAGCTTGGGTGTGGGAGGCGACGAGCAGTACTTC. Variable domain in full (rest from reference TRBV5-1 and TRBJ2-7): KAGVTQTPRYLIKTRGQQVTLSCSPISGHRSVSWYQQTPGQGLQFLFEYFSETQRNKGNFPGRFSGRQFSNSRSEMNVSTLELGDSALYLCASSLGVGGDEQYFGPGTRLTVT.

The rearrangement links TRBV12-3 or TRBV12-4 to TRBJ2-7, with 8 bases lining up with TRBD2. Trimming took 5 bases from V and 7 from J; bases not matched to a gene: 7. The CDR3 length is 13 residues. CDR3 bases: TGTGCCAGCAGTCGTGGGCGGGGGGCAGAGCAGTACTTC. Protein product: CASSRGRGAEQYF.

This clonotype was seen a few times. The chain uses TRBV7-9 and TRBJ2-5; no definite D call. CDR3 length: 14 residues. Trimming left V 5 bases short and J 2 bases short, with 12 bases between. The V gene's germline CDR1 is SEHNR and CDR2 FQNEAQ (reference sequence). Here the CDR3 reads CASSPDTKQETQYF. The CDR3 DNA is TGTGCCAGCAGCCCTGACACTAAACAAGAGACCCAGTACTTC.

This clonotype came up many times. The genes are TRBV7-8 and TRBJ2-1, with D perhaps given as TRBD1 or TRBD2 (5 bases each). This CDR3 region has 13 residues. Germline V CDR1 and CDR2: SGHVS, FQNEAQ. Trimming shortened V by 3 bases and J by 9 bases, and 12 bases separated the two germline ends. The CDR3 here is CASSFSWGSEQFF. In DNA, the CDR3 is TGTGCCAGCAGCTTTTCTTGGGGGAGTGAGCAGTTCTTC.

As DNA, the CDR3 is TGCAGTGCCGAGGGACGGAGCTCCTACGAGCAGTACTTC. It yields the protein CSAEGRSSYEQYF. The chain employs TRBV20-1 and TRBJ2-7, with D possibly being TRBD1 or TRBD2 (5 bases each). The ends were cut back, 6 bases at V and 0 bases at J, with 12 bases in the middle. Germline V CDR1 and CDR2: DFQATT, SNEGSKA (reference sequence). This CDR3 has 13 residues.

The chain joins TRBV10-3 to TRBJ1-2; 10 bases fit TRBD1. The CDR3 consists of 14 residues. Germline V gives CDR1 ENHRY, CDR2 SYGVKD. Trimming at V came to 7 bases and at J to 5 bases, leaving 7 bases not matched to a gene. CDR3 sequence: CAITEWDRGYGYTF. CDR3 bases: TGTGCCATCACCGAATGGGACAGGGGATATGGCTACACCTTC.

This clonotype was detected many times. The chain combines TRBV29-1 with TRBJ2-7, with D possibly matching TRBD1 (6 bases). Germline V gene data show CDR1 as SQVTM and CDR2 as ANQGSEA. The germline V and J ends were trimmed by 1 base and 1 base, with 11 bases remaining between them. CDR3 size: 14 residues. The CDR3 loop reads CSVEVGGKSYEQYF. CDR3 DNA: TGCAGCGTTGAAGTAGGGGGAAAGTCCTACGAGCAGTACTTC.